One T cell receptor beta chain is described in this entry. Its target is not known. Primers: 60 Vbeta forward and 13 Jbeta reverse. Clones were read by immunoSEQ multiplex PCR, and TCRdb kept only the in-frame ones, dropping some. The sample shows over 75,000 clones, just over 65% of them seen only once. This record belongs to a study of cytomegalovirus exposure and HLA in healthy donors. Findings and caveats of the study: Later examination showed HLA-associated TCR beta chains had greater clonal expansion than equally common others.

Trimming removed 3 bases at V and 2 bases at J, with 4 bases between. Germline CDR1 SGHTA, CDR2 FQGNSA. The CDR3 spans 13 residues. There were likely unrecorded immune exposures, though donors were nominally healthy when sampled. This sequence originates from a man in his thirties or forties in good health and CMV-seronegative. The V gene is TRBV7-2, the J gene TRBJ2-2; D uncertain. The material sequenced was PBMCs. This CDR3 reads CASSFLNTGELFF. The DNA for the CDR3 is TGTGCCAGCAGCTTCCTAAACACCGGGGAGCTGTTTTTT.